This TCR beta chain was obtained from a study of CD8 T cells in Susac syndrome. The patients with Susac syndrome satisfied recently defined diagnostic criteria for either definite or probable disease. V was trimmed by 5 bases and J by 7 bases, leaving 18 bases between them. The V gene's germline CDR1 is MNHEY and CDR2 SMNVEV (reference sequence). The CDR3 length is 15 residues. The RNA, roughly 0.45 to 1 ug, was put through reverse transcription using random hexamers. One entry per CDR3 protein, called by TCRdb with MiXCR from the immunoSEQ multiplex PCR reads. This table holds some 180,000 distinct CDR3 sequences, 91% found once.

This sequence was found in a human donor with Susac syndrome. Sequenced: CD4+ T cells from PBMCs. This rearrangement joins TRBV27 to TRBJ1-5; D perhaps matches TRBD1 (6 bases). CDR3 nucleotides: TGTGCCAGCAGTGCGGACGGACAGCGGAGGCAGCCCCAGCATTTT. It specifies CASSADGQRRQPQHF.